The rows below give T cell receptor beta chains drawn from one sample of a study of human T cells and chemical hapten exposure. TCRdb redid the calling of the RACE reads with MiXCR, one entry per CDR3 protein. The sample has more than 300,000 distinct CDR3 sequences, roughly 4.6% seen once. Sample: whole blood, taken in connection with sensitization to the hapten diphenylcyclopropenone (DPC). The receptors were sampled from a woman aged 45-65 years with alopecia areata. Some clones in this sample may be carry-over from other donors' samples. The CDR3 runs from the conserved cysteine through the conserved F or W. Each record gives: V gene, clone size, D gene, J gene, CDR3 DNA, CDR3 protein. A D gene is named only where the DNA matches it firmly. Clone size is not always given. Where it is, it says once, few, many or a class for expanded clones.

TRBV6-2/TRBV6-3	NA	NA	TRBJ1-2	TGTGCCAGCGCTTCGACAGCTAACTATGGCTACACCTTC	CASASTANYGYTF
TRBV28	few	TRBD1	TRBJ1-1	TGTGCCAGCAGTAGACAGGGGATAAACACTGAAGCTTTCTTT	CASSRQGINTEAFF
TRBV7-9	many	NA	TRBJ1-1	TGTGCCAGCAGCTTCGGCAGGGGTATGAACACTGAAGCTTTCTTT	CASSFGRGMNTEAFF
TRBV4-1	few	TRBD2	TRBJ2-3	TGCGCCAGCAGTCTGGGGGGGGCCCTAGCGGGGCGCGGAGATACGCAGTATTTT	CASSLGGALAGRGDTQYF
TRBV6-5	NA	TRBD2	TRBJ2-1	TGTGCCAGCAGCCTACTAGCGGGGGGTCACGGTGAGCAGTTCTTC	CASSLLAGGHGEQFF
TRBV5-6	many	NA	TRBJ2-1	TGTGCCAGCAGCTTGCTTGCGGGGAGCCCCTACAATGAGCAGTTCTTC	CASSLLAGSPYNEQFF
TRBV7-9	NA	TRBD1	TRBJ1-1	TGTGCCAGCAGCTTAGAAGGGGGCGGGAACACTGAAGCTTTCTTT	CASSLEGGGNTEAFF
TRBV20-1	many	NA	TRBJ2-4	TGCAGTGCTAGAGATGGGGCAGGGGCGCAGAACATTCAGTACTTC	CSARDGAGAQNIQYF
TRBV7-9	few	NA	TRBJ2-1	TGTGCCAGCAGCGCAGGGAATAACAATGAGCAGTTCTTC	CASSAGNNNEQFF
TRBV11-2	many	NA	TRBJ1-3	TGTGCCAGCAGCCCGGGACCGATCTCTGGAAACACCATATATTTT	CASSPGPISGNTIYF
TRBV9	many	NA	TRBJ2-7	TGTGCCAGCAGTCCCCAACCAGCGGCAACTTACTACGAGCAGTACTTC	CASSPQPAATYYEQYF
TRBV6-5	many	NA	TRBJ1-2	TGTGCCAGCAGCCGGACAGACTATGGCTACACCTTC	CASSRTDYGYTF
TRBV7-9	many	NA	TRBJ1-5	TGTGCCAGCAGCTTAATGGGCAATCAGCCCCAGCATTTT	CASSLMGNQPQHF
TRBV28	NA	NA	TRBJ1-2	TGTGCCAGCAGTCCAGGGGTGGTAGGCTATGGCTACACCTTC	CASSPGVVGYGYTF
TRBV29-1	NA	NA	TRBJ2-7	TGCAGCGTTGAGAGCGGTTACTCCTACGAGCAGTACTTC	CSVESGYSYEQYF
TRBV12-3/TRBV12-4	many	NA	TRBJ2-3	TGTGCCAGCAGTTTAACCCGACCCCCGCAGTATTTT	CASSLTRPPQYF
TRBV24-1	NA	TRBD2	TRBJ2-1	TGTGCCACCAGTGACCCAGGGAAGCGGGGCTACAATGAGCAGTTCTTC	CATSDPGKRGYNEQFF
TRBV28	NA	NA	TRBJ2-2	TGTGCCAGCAGCATGACAGTGAACACCGGGGAGCTGTTTTTT	CASSMTVNTGELFF
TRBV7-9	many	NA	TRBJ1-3	TGTGCCAGCAGCTTAGATGGTGGGGCTGGAAACACCATATATTTT	CASSLDGGAGNTIYF
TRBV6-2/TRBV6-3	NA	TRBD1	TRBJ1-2	TGTGCCAGCACTATGACAGGGGAGGATGGCTACACCTTC	CASTMTGEDGYTF
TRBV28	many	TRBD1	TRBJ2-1	TGTGCCAGCAGTAGCTGGGACAGGGGGACCCTACCTGAGCAGTTCTTC	CASSSWDRGTLPEQFF
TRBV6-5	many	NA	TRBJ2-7	TGTGCCAGCAGGAGCGCGGGGTCATCTTCCTACGAGCAGTACTTC	CASRSAGSSSYEQYF
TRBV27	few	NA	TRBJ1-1	TGTGCCAGCAGTTTATTTCCAGAAACGAACACTGAAGCTTTCTTT	CASSLFPETNTEAFF
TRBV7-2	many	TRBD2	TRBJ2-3	TGTGCCAGCAGCTTAAGTGGCGGGAGGGGCACAGATACGCAGTATTTT	CASSLSGGRGTDTQYF
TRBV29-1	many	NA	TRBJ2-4	TGCAGCTGGCTGGGGGTAGCAAACATTCAGTACTTC	CSWLGVANIQYF
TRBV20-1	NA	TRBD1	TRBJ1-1	TGCAGTGCTAGTGGACAGGGGCCCTCGAACACTGAAGCTTTCTTT	CSASGQGPSNTEAFF
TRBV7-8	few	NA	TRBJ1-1	TGTGCCAGCAGCTTATCGGGCAGGGGTTTTTTTGAAGCTTTCTTT	CASSLSGRGFFEAFF
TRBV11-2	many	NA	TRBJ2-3	TGTGCCAGCAGCTTATTCCGGACAGATACGCAGTATTTT	CASSLFRTDTQYF
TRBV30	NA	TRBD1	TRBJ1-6	TGTGCCTGGAGTTCGGGGTCGACAGGGGGCGGTGGAAATTCACCCCTCCACTTT	CAWSSGSTGGGGNSPLHF